The 12 T cell receptor beta chains below were found in one sample sequenced in a study of blood T cell repertoires in COVID-19. Measured with immunoSEQ multiplex PCR; TCRdb has only the in-frame clones, and not every one. Of under 250,000 clones listed, about 90% are singletons. Sequencing was performed on peripheral blood. The receptors were sampled from a man aged 18 to 35 with active or convalescent COVID-19.

V and J are TRBV7-6 and TRBJ1-1, with D perhaps matching TRBD1 (5 bases). Trimming shortened V by 0 bases and J by 5 bases, and 13 bases separated the two germline ends. CDR3 length: 15 residues. Germline V gene sequence: CDR1 SGHVS, CDR2 FNYEAQ. The chain's CDR3 is CASSLAPGSGTEAFF. CDR3 sequence (DNA): TGTGCCAGCAGCTTAGCTCCAGGGTCTGGGACTGAAGCTTTCTTT.

This chain links TRBV27 with TRBJ2-2; 9 bases agree with TRBD2. CDR3 length: 16 residues. After removal of 5 bases from V and 4 bases from J, the junction contained 8 bases not matched to a gene. Germline V gene data show CDR1 as MNHEY and CDR2 as SMNVEV (reference sequence). CDR3 residues: CASSPLAGRPTGELFF. As DNA, the CDR3 is TGTGCCAGCAGTCCCCTAGCGGGGCGCCCCACCGGGGAGCTGTTTTTT.

Only a few counts were recorded for this clone. The chain is built from TRBV10-3 and TRBJ2-7; D is unclear. Per germline, CDR1 ENHRY and CDR2 SYGVKD. The CDR3 sequence is 12 residues long. Trimming stripped 8 bases from V and 2 bases from J, with 10 bases between. The CDR3 is CAISTPAYEQYF. The CDR3 DNA reads as TGTGCCATCTCGACACCCGCCTACGAGCAGTACTTC.

The rearrangement joins TRBV27 to TRBJ1-1; a possible D gene is TRBD1 (6 bases). Per germline, CDR1 MNHEY and CDR2 SMNVEV (reference sequence). Trimming stripped 3 bases from V and 8 bases from J, with 10 bases between. The CDR3 is 12 amino acids. In DNA form, the CDR3 reads TGTGCCAGCAGTTTCGGGGGGCTGGAAGCTTTCTTT. It yields the protein CASSFGGLEAFF.

This chain connects TRBV9 to TRBJ1-5; D is unresolved. The CDR3 runs 15 residues. V was shortened by 0 bases and J by 2 bases, with 9 bases between the two germline ends. Per the germline V gene, CDR1 is SGDLS and CDR2 is YYNGEE. CDR3 bases: TGTGCCAGCAGCGTAGACGGGGTTGGCAATCAGCCCCAGCATTTT. This translates into CASSVDGVGNQPQHF.

V and J are TRBV27 and TRBJ2-7; 8 positions agree with TRBD2. This CDR3 has 15 residues. V shed 6 bases and J 3 bases; nucleotides not matched to a gene: 10. CDR1 and CDR2 from the germline V gene are MNHEY and SMNVEV (reference sequence). In DNA form, the CDR3 reads TGTGCCAGCAGCATCCACCCCGGGACTAGCTACGAGCAGTACTTC. Translation: CASSIHPGTSYEQYF.

The V gene is TRBV19, the J gene TRBJ1-5; D ambiguous. Germline V gene lookup returns CDR1 LNHDA and CDR2 SQIVND (reference sequence). Trimming shortened V by 2 bases and J by 9 bases, and 8 bases separated the two germline ends. This CDR3 comprises 12 residues. CDR3 sequence reads: CASSILDRPQHF. The CDR3 nucleotides are TGTGCCAGTAGTATACTCGATAGGCCCCAGCATTTT.

This clone was counted once. The chain combines TRBV7-9 with TRBJ1-1; D unresolved. Trimming pared 5 bases from V and 8 bases from J, leaving 21 bases between. This CDR3 has 15 amino acids. Germline loops: CDR1 SEHNR, CDR2 FQNEAQ (reference sequence). As DNA, the CDR3 is TGTGCCAGCAGCATCCTCGGGATCCCAGAGGCGGAAGCTTTCTTT. Residues: CASSILGIPEAEAFF.

The CDR3 sequence is CASSQDQVGGRETQYF. The CDR3 DNA reads TGTGCCAGCAGCCAAGATCAGGTGGGAGGGAGGGAGACCCAGTACTTC. J is TRBJ2-5 and V is TRBV3-1 (or the pseudogene TRBV3-2); 7 nucleotides align to TRBD2. The CDR3 extends over 16 amino acids. Germline values: CDR1 LGHDT, CDR2 YNNKEL (reference sequence). After removal of 0 bases from V and 5 bases from J, the junction contained 9 bases not matched to a gene.

This clone was found once. V gene TRBV29-1 combines with J gene TRBJ2-5; maybe TRBD2 (6 bases). Trimming removed 0 bases at V and 9 bases at J, with 17 bases between. Germline loops: CDR1 SQVTM, CDR2 ANQGSEA. This CDR3 region has 14 residues. The CDR3 coding sequence is TGCAGCGTTGAAGAAAGGGACTCAGATCGGTCCCAGTACTTC. Encoded protein: CSVEERDSDRSQYF. Filled out from reference TRBV29-1 and TRBJ2-5, the complete variable domain reads SAVISQKPSRDICQRGTSLTIQCQVDSQVTMMFWYRQQPGQSLTLIATANQGSEATYESGFVIDKFPISRPNLTFSTLTVSNMSPEDSSIYLCSVEERDSDRSQYFGPGTRLLVL.

The chain links TRBV2 to TRBJ2-3; TRBD2 aligns across 8 bases. The germline V gene encodes CDR1 SNHLY and CDR2 FYNNEI. After removal of 2 bases from V and 2 bases from J, the junction contained 3 bases not matched to a gene. The CDR3 is made up of 15 amino acids. The CDR3 loop reads CASSEQAGATDTQYF. CDR3 bases: TGTGCCAGCAGTGAACAAGCGGGAGCCACAGATACGCAGTATTTT.

The chain joins TRBV3-1 (or the pseudogene TRBV3-2) to TRBJ2-7; 9 positions match TRBD1. CDR1 is LGHDT and CDR2 is YNNKEL in the germline V gene (reference sequence). V was pared by 3 bases and J by 4 bases, with 4 bases of the junction left unmatched. This CDR3 comprises 14 residues. CDR3 sequence reads: CASSHGTGMYEQYF. The DNA of the CDR3 is TGTGCCAGCAGCCATGGGACAGGGATGTACGAGCAGTACTTC.